This is a list of T cell receptor beta chains from one sample in a study of blood T cell repertoires in COVID-19. Libraries were prepared by immunoSEQ multiplex PCR; TCRdb keeps only in-frame clonotypes and omits some of them. There are about 300,000 clones in the sample; approximately 90% occur only once, and approximately 2.1% lies in the top ten. The sample was peripheral blood. Source of these receptors: a woman in her twenties or thirties with COVID-19, enrolled during active disease. The CDR3 runs from the conserved cysteine through the conserved F or W. Fields, in order: clone size, D gene, V gene, J gene, CDR3 DNA, CDR3 protein. A D gene is named only where the DNA matches it firmly. Expanded clones get a size class; other rows say once, few or many, or leave the size out.

clone size: few; D gene: .; V gene: TRBV5-8; J gene: TRBJ1-5; CDR3 DNA: TGTGCCAGCAGCTTGAGAGACAGGACCCTCAATCAGCCCCAGCATTTT; CDR3 protein: CASSLRDRTLNQPQHF
clone size: .; D gene: .; V gene: TRBV20-1; J gene: TRBJ1-2; CDR3 DNA: TGCAGTGCTAGAGGGCAGGGCTACACCTTC; CDR3 protein: CSARGQGYTF
clone size: .; D gene: .; V gene: TRBV6-4; J gene: TRBJ1-5; CDR3 DNA: TGTGCCAGCAGTCCTAACAGGGACCAGCCCCAGCATTTT; CDR3 protein: CASSPNRDQPQHF
clone size: .; D gene: TRBD2; V gene: TRBV7-9; J gene: TRBJ2-7; CDR3 DNA: TGTGCCAGCAGCTCCCTGCTAGCGGGAGGTTTCTACGAGCAGTACTTC; CDR3 protein: CASSSLLAGGFYEQYF
clone size: .; D gene: TRBD1; V gene: TRBV6-5; J gene: TRBJ2-5; CDR3 DNA: TGTGCCAGCAGTTATCGACAGGGGGCGCCCCAAGAGACCCAGTACTTC; CDR3 protein: CASSYRQGAPQETQYF
clone size: .; D gene: TRBD1; V gene: TRBV5-8; J gene: TRBJ2-7; CDR3 DNA: TGTGCCAGCAGCTTGGGAGATAGTACAGGGGAGCACATCTACGAGCAGTACTTC; CDR3 protein: CASSLGDSTGEHIYEQYF
clone size: .; D gene: TRBD1; V gene: TRBV27; J gene: TRBJ1-2; CDR3 DNA: TGTGCCAGCAGGCTAAAGGCAGGGGGCAACTATGGCTACACCTTC; CDR3 protein: CASRLKAGGNYGYTF
clone size: .; D gene: .; V gene: TRBV28; J gene: TRBJ2-3; CDR3 DNA: TGTGCCAGCAGTTCGCAGGGAGATACGCAGTATTTT; CDR3 protein: CASSSQGDTQYF
clone size: .; D gene: TRBD1; V gene: TRBV29-1; J gene: TRBJ2-7; CDR3 DNA: TGCAGCGCAACCCCCGGGACAGGATCGTACGAGCAGTACTTC; CDR3 protein: CSATPGTGSYEQYF
clone size: .; D gene: .; V gene: TRBV27; J gene: TRBJ1-5; CDR3 DNA: TGTGCCAGCAGTTTGATCGGGGGGCCTTATAGCAATCAGCCCCAGCATTTT; CDR3 protein: CASSLIGGPYSNQPQHF
clone size: .; D gene: TRBD2; V gene: TRBV7-3; J gene: TRBJ2-1; CDR3 DNA: TGTGCCAGCAGCTTAGGTGGGACTAGCAACAATGAGCAGTTCTTC; CDR3 protein: CASSLGGTSNNEQFF
clone size: .; D gene: TRBD2; V gene: TRBV7-9; J gene: TRBJ2-2; CDR3 DNA: TGTGCCAGCAGCCGGGGACTAGCGGGAGGGCCCGGGGAGCTGTTTTTT; CDR3 protein: CASSRGLAGGPGELFF
clone size: few; D gene: .; V gene: TRBV11-2; J gene: TRBJ1-5; CDR3 DNA: TGTGCCAGCAGCTTAGCTCAGTCCTCGCCCCAGCATTTT; CDR3 protein: CASSLAQSSPQHF
clone size: .; D gene: .; V gene: TRBV12-3/TRBV12-4; J gene: TRBJ1-2; CDR3 DNA: TGTGCCAGCAGCTATCGGGAACGAGGTGGCTACACCTTC; CDR3 protein: CASSYRERGGYTF
clone size: .; D gene: .; V gene: TRBV19; J gene: TRBJ1-1; CDR3 DNA: TGTGCCAGTAGTGTTACCGGGGTGGCGAACACTGAAGCTTTCTTT; CDR3 protein: CASSVTGVANTEAFF
clone size: .; D gene: TRBD2; V gene: TRBV10-3; J gene: TRBJ2-2; CDR3 DNA: TGTGCCATCAGTGAGCCGGGGGGACTAGGACCTCCCGGGGAGCTGTTTTTT; CDR3 protein: CAISEPGGLGPPGELFF
clone size: .; D gene: .; V gene: TRBV5-1; J gene: TRBJ1-4; CDR3 DNA: TGCGCCAGCAGCTTGGAGGCAGGGTTCAGTGAAAAACTGTTTTTT; CDR3 protein: CASSLEAGFSEKLFF
clone size: .; D gene: .; V gene: TRBV19; J gene: TRBJ1-2; CDR3 DNA: TGTGCCAGTAGTATGCAGGGCCCCCTCTATGGCTACACCTTC; CDR3 protein: CASSMQGPLYGYTF
clone size: .; D gene: TRBD1; V gene: TRBV7-9; J gene: TRBJ2-7; CDR3 DNA: TGTGCCAGCAGCTTCCGACAGGGGAGTGAAGAGCAGTACTTC; CDR3 protein: CASSFRQGSEEQYF
clone size: .; D gene: .; V gene: TRBV7-2; J gene: TRBJ2-1; CDR3 DNA: TGTGCCAGCAGCTTAGTTGGCGGCAATGAGCAGTTCTTC; CDR3 protein: CASSLVGGNEQFF
clone size: .; D gene: .; V gene: TRBV3-1/TRBV3-2; J gene: TRBJ1-1; CDR3 DNA: TGTGCCAGCAGCCAAGTCCTGCCGGCTGAAGCTTTCTTT; CDR3 protein: CASSQVLPAEAFF
clone size: .; D gene: TRBD1; V gene: TRBV18; J gene: TRBJ1-5; CDR3 DNA: TGTGCCAGCTCACCAGGCCAGGGGGGAATCCAGCCCCAGCATTTT; CDR3 protein: CASSPGQGGIQPQHF
clone size: .; D gene: TRBD1; V gene: TRBV5-1; J gene: TRBJ2-1; CDR3 DNA: TGCGCCAGCAGCTTGCAAAGGACAGGGACGCAGTTCTTC; CDR3 protein: CASSLQRTGTQFF
clone size: .; D gene: .; V gene: TRBV7-2; J gene: TRBJ2-3; CDR3 DNA: TGTGCCAGCAGCTTAGGGGCTAGCGCTAGCACAGATACGCAGTATTTT; CDR3 protein: CASSLGASASTDTQYF
clone size: few; D gene: .; V gene: TRBV20-1; J gene: TRBJ1-2; CDR3 DNA: TGCAGTGCTCACCTTACACATGGCTACACCTTC; CDR3 protein: CSAHLTHGYTF
clone size: .; D gene: .; V gene: TRBV5-8; J gene: TRBJ1-3; CDR3 DNA: TGTGCCAGCAGCCCCGCCCAGTTTTCTGGAAACACCATATATTTT; CDR3 protein: CASSPAQFSGNTIYF
clone size: once; D gene: TRBD2; V gene: TRBV5-1; J gene: TRBJ2-1; CDR3 DNA: TGCGCCAGCAGCTTGGGGACTAGCGATGAGCAGTTCTTC; CDR3 protein: CASSLGTSDEQFF
clone size: .; D gene: .; V gene: TRBV5-1; J gene: TRBJ2-1; CDR3 DNA: TGCGCCAGCAGCTTTTCACCAGCGGATTACAATGAGCAGTTCTTC; CDR3 protein: CASSFSPADYNEQFF
clone size: few; D gene: TRBD1; V gene: TRBV6-5; J gene: TRBJ1-1; CDR3 DNA: TGTGCCAGCAGTTACTCGAGGGACAGGGTGAACACTGAAGCTTTCTTT; CDR3 protein: CASSYSRDRVNTEAFF
clone size: .; D gene: .; V gene: TRBV5-6; J gene: TRBJ1-2; CDR3 DNA: TGTGCCAGCAGCGTCTCGTCCCGCTATGGCTACACCTTC; CDR3 protein: CASSVSSRYGYTF
clone size: .; D gene: TRBD2; V gene: TRBV24-1; J gene: TRBJ2-1; CDR3 DNA: TGTGCCACCAGTGGGGGGACTAGCTATGAGCAGTTCTTC; CDR3 protein: CATSGGTSYEQFF
clone size: .; D gene: TRBD1; V gene: TRBV5-1; J gene: TRBJ2-2; CDR3 DNA: TGCGCCAGCAGCCCAGGGGGCACCACCGGGGAGCTGTTTTTT; CDR3 protein: CASSPGGTTGELFF
clone size: .; D gene: .; V gene: TRBV5-5; J gene: TRBJ1-1; CDR3 DNA: TGTGCCAGCAGCTTGTCCGGTTACAACACTGAAGCTTTCTTT; CDR3 protein: CASSLSGYNTEAFF
clone size: once; D gene: .; V gene: TRBV2; J gene: TRBJ1-4; CDR3 DNA: TGTGCCAGCAGTGAGGCGGGCCCGCTTGAAAAACTGTTTTTT; CDR3 protein: CASSEAGPLEKLFF
clone size: .; D gene: .; V gene: TRBV12-3/TRBV12-4; J gene: TRBJ1-5; CDR3 DNA: TGTGCCAGCGCCCCTAGCGTACCGCAGCCCCAGCATTTT; CDR3 protein: CASAPSVPQPQHF
clone size: .; D gene: .; V gene: TRBV5-1; J gene: TRBJ1-2; CDR3 DNA: TGCGCCAGCAGCGCCCCCCGGGAAGGCCCTTCTAACTATGGCTACACCTTC; CDR3 protein: CASSAPREGPSNYGYTF
clone size: .; D gene: TRBD2; V gene: TRBV28; J gene: TRBJ2-2; CDR3 DNA: TGTGCCATCCTGGGACTAGCGGACACCGGGGAGCTGTTTTTT; CDR3 protein: CAILGLADTGELFF
clone size: .; D gene: TRBD2; V gene: TRBV19; J gene: TRBJ2-3; CDR3 DNA: TGTGCCAGTACCCTAGGGGCGAGCGGGAGGGCCCAAGATACGCAGTATTTT; CDR3 protein: CASTLGASGRAQDTQYF
clone size: .; D gene: TRBD2; V gene: TRBV2; J gene: TRBJ2-3; CDR3 DNA: TGTGCCAGCAAGTCGGGAGGTAGCACAGATACGCAGTATTTT; CDR3 protein: CASKSGGSTDTQYF
clone size: .; D gene: .; V gene: TRBV5-4; J gene: TRBJ2-1; CDR3 DNA: TGTGCCAGCAGCACCTTAGCAAGGGGTTACAATGAGCAGTTCTTC; CDR3 protein: CASSTLARGYNEQFF
clone size: .; D gene: TRBD2; V gene: TRBV7-2; J gene: TRBJ2-5; CDR3 DNA: TGTGCCAGCAGCTTAGGACTAGCGGAAGAGACCCAGTACTTC; CDR3 protein: CASSLGLAEETQYF
clone size: .; D gene: .; V gene: TRBV11-2; J gene: TRBJ2-6; CDR3 DNA: TGTGCCAGCAGCCACCCGATAAGTAGCACTGGGGCCAACGTCCTGACTTTC; CDR3 protein: CASSHPISSTGANVLTF
clone size: .; D gene: TRBD2; V gene: TRBV5-6; J gene: TRBJ2-1; CDR3 DNA: TGTGCCAGCAGCTTTCGCGGGAGCATGCTCCACAATGAGCAGTTCTTC; CDR3 protein: CASSFRGSMLHNEQFF
clone size: .; D gene: TRBD1; V gene: TRBV5-4; J gene: TRBJ1-4; CDR3 DNA: TGTGCCAGCAGCGCCTGGGACAGGGAGGGTGAAAAACTGTTTTTT; CDR3 protein: CASSAWDREGEKLFF